The rows below give T cell receptor beta chains drawn from one sample of a study of OX40 agonist ivuxolimab in advanced cancers. This table comes from immunoSEQ multiplex PCR, and its TCRdb copy is limited to in-frame clones, with some not included. Of about 53,000 clones listed, over 75% are singletons. Sequencing used CD4+ or CD8+ T cells sorted from blood, obtained in a trial of the OX40 agonist ivuxolimab. The receptors originated from an adult with an advanced solid tumor such as melanoma, head and neck, liver or kidney cancer. The CDR3 runs from the conserved cysteine through the conserved F or W. Each record gives: J gene, V gene, D gene, clone size, CDR3 DNA, CDR3 protein. A D gene is named only where the DNA matches it firmly. Clone sizes are given selectively: once, few, many, or a class where the clone is expanded.

TRBJ1-6	TRBV6-5	-	-	TGTGCCAGCGGGGACGCCCCCCGGACCCTCCACTTT	CASGDAPRTLHF
TRBJ1-2	TRBV21-1	-	-	TGTGCCAGCAGAGACAGGGTTGGGGATGGCTACACCTTC	CASRDRVGDGYTF
TRBJ2-1	TRBV19	-	-	TGTGCCAGTAAACTACTTAGCTCCTACAATGAGCAGTTCTTC	CASKLLSSYNEQFF
TRBJ2-1	TRBV28	-	-	TGTGCCAGCAGTCATGGGGTGGCAGGCCTTCCCTACAATGAGCAGTTCTTC	CASSHGVAGLPYNEQFF
TRBJ2-3	TRBV28	-	-	TGTGCCAGCAGTCCTGGGGTTTGGGGCGTTAACACAGATACGCAGTATTTT	CASSPGVWGVNTDTQYF
TRBJ2-1	TRBV19	-	-	TGTGCCAGTAGTATCAACAGTATTGGCCTCAATGAGCAGTTCTTC	CASSINSIGLNEQFF
TRBJ2-3	TRBV5-1	-	-	TGCGCCAGCAGCTTCCGGGACCCCATAGCAGATACGCAGTATTTT	CASSFRDPIADTQYF
TRBJ2-1	TRBV9	-	-	TGTGCCAGCAGCCCAGCGGTCCGACGATTCAATGAGCAGTTCTTC	CASSPAVRRFNEQFF
TRBJ2-1	TRBV5-1	TRBD2	-	TGCGCCAGCAGCCCCCTAGCGGACAATGAGCAGTTCTTC	CASSPLADNEQFF
TRBJ2-5	TRBV6-6	-	-	TGTGCCAGCAGCTGGGGTGAGACCCAGTACTTC	CASSWGETQYF
TRBJ1-2	TRBV13	-	-	TGTGCCAGCAGCTTACGACAGTTCTATGGCTACACCTTC	CASSLRQFYGYTF
TRBJ2-7	TRBV30	TRBD1	-	TGTGCCTGGATGAAGGGACAGGGAAGGAACGAGCAGTACTTC	CAWMKGQGRNEQYF
TRBJ2-3	TRBV4-1	-	-	TGCGCCAGCAGCCAAGAAAGTCTTCTCCTAGATACGCAGTATTTT	CASSQESLLLDTQYF
TRBJ1-1	TRBV30	-	-	TGTGCCTGGAGGCAGACGAACACTGAAGCTTTCTTT	CAWRQTNTEAFF
TRBJ2-1	TRBV2	-	-	TGTGCCAGCAGTGAACCGGGTCCTGACAATGAGCAGTTCTTC	CASSEPGPDNEQFF
TRBJ1-4	TRBV27	TRBD1	-	TGTGCCAGCAGTTTGGACAGGGGCGGTGAAAAACTGTTTTTT	CASSLDRGGEKLFF
TRBJ1-1	TRBV5-8	TRBD1	-	TGTGCCAGCATGGGACAGCATAACACTGAAGCTTTCTTT	CASMGQHNTEAFF
TRBJ1-2	TRBV10-3	-	-	TGTGCCATCAGTGAGGGTCCCGGGACGGTTGACTACACCTTC	CAISEGPGTVDYTF
TRBJ2-5	TRBV21-1	-	-	TGTGCCAGCAGTAAAGGGCACTGGCAAGAGACCCAGTACTTC	CASSKGHWQETQYF
TRBJ2-2	TRBV7-3	-	-	TGTGCCAGCAGCTTAGCCCCGGGTCGATACACCGGGGAGCTGTTTTTT	CASSLAPGRYTGELFF
TRBJ1-5	TRBV19	-	once	TGTGCCAGTAGTATAGGATTAATTCAGCCCCAGCATTTT	CASSIGLIQPQHF
TRBJ1-1	TRBV19	-	-	TGTGCCAGTTTTATCTGGGGTGAAGCTTTCTTT	CASFIWGEAFF
TRBJ1-1	TRBV6-5	-	-	TGTGCCAGCAGTTCAAGACCCACAGGGTACCACACTGAAGCTTTCTTT	CASSSRPTGYHTEAFF
TRBJ2-1	TRBV5-1	-	-	TGCGCCAGCAGCCCCGGCCCCGGGGGTTACAATGAGCAGTTCTTC	CASSPGPGGYNEQFF
TRBJ2-1	TRBV10-3	-	-	TGTGCCATCGCCCCAGTACCCTACAATGAGCAGTTCTTC	CAIAPVPYNEQFF
TRBJ2-7	TRBV11-2	-	-	TGTGCCAGCAGCCTCGAAGGTGGGAGCTCCTACGAGCAGTACTTC	CASSLEGGSSYEQYF
TRBJ1-2	TRBV2	TRBD1	few	TGTGCCAGCAGCGGGGACAGTCCCTATGGCTACACCTTC	CASSGDSPYGYTF
TRBJ2-1	TRBV7-3	TRBD2	-	TGTGCCAGCAGCGCCAGGCTAGCGGACAATGAGCAGTTCTTC	CASSARLADNEQFF
TRBJ1-2	TRBV4-1	TRBD1	-	TGCGCCAGCAGCCACGGATCAACGGGACAGGGTTCTCCGGGCTACACCTTC	CASSHGSTGQGSPGYTF
TRBJ1-4	TRBV7-9	TRBD1	-	TGTGCCAGCAGCCCAACGACAGGGGCAACTTTAAATGAAAAACTGTTTTTT	CASSPTTGATLNEKLFF
TRBJ2-1	TRBV19	TRBD2	-	TGTGCCAGTAGTTTGACTAGCGGGGGGGCCTACAATGAGCAGTTCTTC	CASSLTSGGAYNEQFF
TRBJ2-1	TRBV4-3	TRBD2	-	TGCGCCAGCAGCCAAGCGGGAGGGCCGTATGAGCAGTTCTTC	CASSQAGGPYEQFF
TRBJ1-5	TRBV15	TRBD1	-	TGTGCCACCAGCGACAGGGGGCCAACTCAGCCCCAGCATTTT	CATSDRGPTQPQHF
TRBJ1-4	TRBV19	-	-	TGTGCCAGTAGTATAGGCACAGCCGTAATTGAAAAACTGTTTTTT	CASSIGTAVIEKLFF
TRBJ2-5	TRBV27	-	-	TGTGCCAGCAGTTTATCGGGCCCGCTAGCTTTTGAGACCCAGTACTTC	CASSLSGPLAFETQYF
TRBJ1-1	TRBV5-1	TRBD1	-	TGCGCCAGCAGCTTTCGGGACAGAAACACTGAAGCTTTCTTT	CASSFRDRNTEAFF
TRBJ1-2	TRBV21-1	-	-	TGTGCCAGCAGCAATGGTACGGACTATGGCTACACCTTC	CASSNGTDYGYTF
TRBJ2-7	TRBV27	-	-	TGTGCCAGCAGTTTCTCCAGGTCCTACGAGCAGTACTTC	CASSFSRSYEQYF
TRBJ1-1	TRBV20-1	-	-	TGCAGTGCTAGACTGGGACTCGAAGCTTTCTTT	CSARLGLEAFF
TRBJ1-5	TRBV4-2	-	-	TGTGCCAGCAGCCAGCCAGGGGTTAGCAATCAGCCCCAGCATTTT	CASSQPGVSNQPQHF
TRBJ1-5	TRBV2	-	-	TGTGCCAGCAGGTATAGTCTGAGTCAGCCCCAGCATTTT	CASRYSLSQPQHF
TRBJ2-3	TRBV19	TRBD2	-	TGTGCCAGTAGCATCCAACCGGCGGGAGTGAGCACAGATACGCAGTATTTT	CASSIQPAGVSTDTQYF
TRBJ1-4	TRBV6-5	-	-	TGTGCCAGCGGGGTGACGCAGGGTATAGGTGAAAAACTGTTTTTT	CASGVTQGIGEKLFF
TRBJ2-2	TRBV28	-	few	TGTGCCAGCAGTCCCAGACAGGATGGTCCCGGGGAGCTGTTTTTT	CASSPRQDGPGELFF
TRBJ1-1	TRBV7-6	-	-	TGTGCCAGCACTCTTGGGAGCCTCACTGAAGCTTTCTTT	CASTLGSLTEAFF
TRBJ1-2	TRBV5-4	-	few	TGTGCCAGCAGCCCCAACCCAAAGGACAGCCGGGGGGGCTACACCTTC	CASSPNPKDSRGGYTF
TRBJ2-3	TRBV6-6	-	-	TGTGCCAGCAGTTACTCACAACTAGCCGCAGATACGCAGTATTTT	CASSYSQLAADTQYF
TRBJ1-3	TRBV5-1	TRBD1	few	TGCGCCAGCAGCTTGGGACAGGGGAATTTTGGAAACACCATATATTTT	CASSLGQGNFGNTIYF
TRBJ2-7	TRBV13	TRBD1	-	TGTGCCAGCAGCCTCCGGGGACAGGGGAACTACGAGCAGTACTTC	CASSLRGQGNYEQYF
TRBJ1-1	TRBV27	-	once	TGTGCCAGCAGTCCGCCCGGTTGGGGTAACACTGAAGCTTTCTTT	CASSPPGWGNTEAFF
TRBJ2-1	TRBV10-2	-	-	TGCGCCAGCAGTGAGTCGATCGGGGATGAGCAGTTCTTC	CASSESIGDEQFF